These T cell receptor beta chains were read from a single sample in a study of cytomegalovirus exposure and HLA in healthy donors. Here immunoSEQ multiplex PCR was the method, and the copy in TCRdb shows in-frame clones only, minus some. This sample has about 160,000 clones, with more than 75% found just once. The sequencing input was PBMCs. Receptors originate from a girl between 10 and 17 years old in good health and CMV-seropositive. The CDR3 runs from the conserved cysteine through the conserved F or W. The D gene is left open where the match is weak.

j_call v_call d_call cdr3_aa
TRBJ2-2 TRBV29-1 TRBD2 CSVRLASTGELFF
TRBJ2-7 TRBV5-6 - CASSLGDGAYEQYF
TRBJ1-5 TRBV28 - CASSFSGDEPQHF
TRBJ1-4 TRBV18 - CASSPRSENEKLFF
TRBJ2-1 TRBV6-5 TRBD2 CASSYTSGAYNEQFF
TRBJ2-1 TRBV29-1 - CSVEVPRGPPVGYEQFF
TRBJ1-4 TRBV4-1 - CASSRQVVNEKLFF
TRBJ2-7 TRBV27 TRBD1 CASSPWTGAYEQYF
TRBJ2-5 TRBV18 TRBD2 CASSPTTGRGGTQYF
TRBJ2-2 TRBV10-1 TRBD2 CASSPSGRGTGELFF
TRBJ2-7 TRBV7-2 TRBD2 CASSRDTSGGLYEQYF
TRBJ2-2 TRBV13 TRBD2 CASSTGLAGAGELFF
TRBJ1-1 TRBV5-4 TRBD1 CAGQDRANTEAFF
TRBJ2-3 TRBV7-3 TRBD1 CASSPTRDRGTDTQYF
TRBJ1-1 TRBV30 - CAWSSLGGSTEAFF
TRBJ1-2 TRBV5-6 TRBD1 CASSGDRGHSYGYTF
TRBJ2-5 TRBV10-3 TRBD2 CAISEAGQETQYF
TRBJ2-7 TRBV27 TRBD1 CASRRSGTGVSYEQYF
TRBJ1-2 TRBV10-3 TRBD1 CAIRPGQADYTF
TRBJ1-5 TRBV7-3 - CASRLPARSNQPQHF
TRBJ2-7 TRBV2 TRBD1 CASSDQGVAEQYF
TRBJ2-2 TRBV11-2 TRBD2 CASSPGTSGSGELFF
TRBJ2-5 TRBV9 - CASSTGTPPQETQYF
TRBJ1-1 TRBV11-2 - CASSLERDWNTEAFF
TRBJ2-1 TRBV27 TRBD1 CASSLLGGTEQFF
TRBJ2-5 TRBV19 - CASSIGQTYSQETQYF
TRBJ2-3 TRBV2 TRBD2 CASSDRAGWADTQYF
TRBJ1-1 TRBV6-5 - CASSYDRSTEAFF
TRBJ1-1 TRBV11-2 - CASSLTPSTEAFF
TRBJ1-1 TRBV7-9 - CASSPSRGTEAFF
TRBJ2-7 TRBV11-2 - CASSFHSYEQYF
TRBJ2-5 TRBV7-2 - CASSLGRSGGQETQYF
TRBJ1-2 TRBV10-3 TRBD1 CAISESPRTGPGHGYTF
TRBJ2-6 TRBV4-3 - CASGPGHASGANVLTF
TRBJ1-5 TRBV28 - CASRGGPGYSNQPQHF
TRBJ1-5 TRBV7-2 - CASSLAGVTSNQPQHF
TRBJ2-1 TRBV7-3 TRBD2 CASSSSGLGVEQFF
TRBJ2-7 TRBV2 TRBD1 CASTGTGAYEQYF
TRBJ2-5 TRBV10-3 TRBD2 CAIKRGLAGEQETQYF
TRBJ2-4 TRBV29-1 TRBD2 CSGGGARASGNIQYF
TRBJ1-1 TRBV5-1 TRBD1 CASSLQGVMNTEAFF
TRBJ2-5 TRBV7-9 - CAVHGSLQETQYF
TRBJ1-5 TRBV7-2 TRBD1 CASSPQGTYQPQHF
TRBJ2-7 TRBV20-1 TRBD1 CSAKQGSEQYF
TRBJ2-1 TRBV19 TRBD2 CASSQSSGIYNEQFF
TRBJ1-2 TRBV2 - CASSEEGGGSGGYTF
TRBJ2-7 TRBV7-2 - CASSLNPSMVTYEQYF
TRBJ1-1 TRBV30 - CAWSVGVGDTEAFF
TRBJ2-6 TRBV28 - CASSFLQGSSGANVLTF
TRBJ2-3 TRBV11-1 TRBD2 CASSLSWLKREIDTQYF
TRBJ2-3 TRBV9 TRBD2 CASSVAPRGAEDTQYF
TRBJ1-2 TRBV5-4 - CASSLDRHLYGYTF
TRBJ1-1 TRBV28 TRBD1 CASSLEGGAGNTEAFF
TRBJ1-4 TRBV19 TRBD1 CAITPTGLPNEKLFF
TRBJ1-5 TRBV2 TRBD1 CASRATGPNQPQHF